This TCR beta chain was sequenced for a study of blood T cell repertoires in COVID-19. Study information: Acute-phase and convalescent COVID-19 samples originated in the United States, Italy and Spain. The cDNA or gDNA used as material had been derived from T cells, B-cell-depleted T cells, or PBMCs.

Under the authors' procedure: The authors estimated nucleated cell counts from reference gene primer amplification. Measured with immunoSEQ multiplex PCR; TCRdb has only the in-frame clones, and not every one. The V and J calls and clone size come from that table; D and trimming were worked out from the DNA. The sample lists some 15,000 clones, around 89% occurring once. The sequence was obtained from a man aged 50 to 59 with active COVID-19. The specimen sequenced was peripheral blood.

The CDR3 bases are TGTGCCAGCAGCCCCGAGGGCAGGGGTTTTCATGGCTACACCTTC. Amino acids: CASSPEGRGFHGYTF. The chain employs TRBV9 and TRBJ1-2, with TRBD1 as a possible D gene (6 bases). The germline V gene encodes CDR1 SGDLS and CDR2 YYNGEE. There are 15 residues in the CDR3. The germline V and J ends were trimmed by 4 bases and 6 bases, with 19 bases remaining between them. The entire variable domain, with the rest obtained from reference TRBV9 and TRBJ1-2, is as follows: DSGVTQTPKHLITATGQRVTLRCSPRSGDLSVYWYQQSLDQGLQFLIQYYNGEERAKGNILERFSAQQFPDLHSELNLSSLELGDSALYFCASSPEGRGFHGYTFGSGTRLTVV.